The present T cell receptor beta chain was sequenced within a study of cytomegalovirus exposure and HLA in healthy donors. Study-wide results and caveats: In an earlier analysis, productive rearrangement rates for most beta V segments clustered near 87% or 30%. Some public TCRs appeared in many individuals, while most sequences were rare. Analysis was carried out at a later point, and it linked a missense DCLRE1C variant to TCR beta V- and J-gene trimming.

Notes on this clone: Its target is not known.

The PCR ran on 60 Vbeta and 13 Jbeta primers. Using immunoSEQ multiplex PCR, the repertoire was profiled, and TCRdb retains in-frame clones only, with some absent. Of around 160,000 clones listed, around 67% are singletons. V gave up 4 bases and J gave up 5 bases; unmatched junction bases: 8. The CDR3 is 14 residues long. The germline gives CDR1 SGHRS, CDR2 YFSETQ. The sequence was obtained from a woman between 18 and 30 years old in good health and CMV-seronegative. The chain couples TRBV5-1 to TRBJ1-2, with 7 bases that match TRBD1. Sequencing input: PBMCs. The CDR3 loop is CASSPSGTAYGYTF. CDR3 sequence (DNA): TGCGCCAGCAGCCCCTCCGGGACAGCATATGGCTACACCTTC.